This TCR beta chain is drawn from a study of blood T cells in healthy people across ages. The V gene end was trimmed by 6 bases and the J gene end by 2 bases; junction bases not matched to a gene: 8. CDR3 length equals 14 residues. CDR1 is DFQATT, CDR2 SNEGSKA, per germline (reference sequence). Points on this clonotype: Its antigen is not identified.

With a J-beta primer mix and a sample-barcoded 5' primer, a second PCR ran roughly 6 to 11 cycles. Every molecule of cDNA carried a tag from a template-switch adaptor with 12 random nucleotides. TCRdb recomputed calls from the 5' RACE reads with MiXCR, one row per CDR3 protein. The sample shows some 1 million distinct CDR3 sequences, 45% of them seen only once. Whole-study results and caveats: For the donors, CMV status was unknown and possibly confounded expanded clonotype changes.

This TCR was sampled from a woman aged 60-70 years in good health. The chain is built from TRBV20-1 and TRBJ2-7, with 9 bases identical to TRBD2. Sequencing was done on a sample of blood. This CDR3 is CSAGLASPTYEQYF. The CDR3 coding sequence is TGCAGTGCCGGACTAGCGAGCCCTACCTACGAGCAGTACTTC.